Shown below are 8 T cell receptor beta chains from a single sample sequenced in a study of cytotoxic CD8 clonotypes in ibrutinib-treated CLL. Some clones are missing from TCRdb's copy, which holds only in-frame ones; the method was immunoSEQ multiplex PCR. The sample has about 85,000 clones; roughly 80% are singletons. This specimen was PBMCs, taken after 12 months of ibrutinib treatment. Receptor source: a human donor with chronic lymphocytic leukemia.

This clone was observed a single time. V usage is TRBV9 and J usage is TRBJ1-1, with D possibly TRBD1 on 6 matching bases. The CDR3 is 15 amino acids. Germline loops: CDR1 SGDLS, CDR2 YYNGEE. V lost 4 bases and J lost 0, with 13 bases in between. The CDR3 nucleotides are TGTGCCAGCAGCACGAAGGGGGGCATGAACACTGAAGCTTTCTTT. Its protein is CASSTKGGMNTEAFF.

This sequence joins TRBV7-2 and TRBJ2-6; D is unresolved. The length of the CDR3 is 15 residues. Germline V gene sequence: CDR1 SGHTA, CDR2 FQGNSA. Trimming left V 5 bases short and J 2 bases short, with 10 bases between. CDR3 in DNA: TGTGCCAGCAGCCGTCCCCGGCCTGGGGCCAACGTCCTGACTTTC. Protein product: CASSRPRPGANVLTF.

The chain uses TRBV19 and TRBJ2-5; TRBD1 agrees at 7 bases. The CDR3 contains 13 residues. Germline V gene sequence: CDR1 LNHDA, CDR2 SQIVND (reference sequence). With 0 bases clipped from V and 7 bases from J, the junction kept 2 bases outside the gene matches. This CDR3 is CASSIEHRGTQYF. The CDR3 DNA sequence: TGTGCCAGTAGTATAGAACACAGGGGGACCCAGTACTTC. Full variable domain (outside the CDR3, taken from reference TRBV19 and TRBJ2-5): DGGITQSPKYLFRKEGQNVTLSCEQNLNHDAMYWYRQDPGQGLRLIYYSQIVNDFQKGDIAEGYSVSREKKESFPLTVTSAQKNPTAFYLCASSIEHRGTQYFGPGTRLLVL.

This chain joins TRBV7-3 and TRBJ2-7; D assignment may be TRBD1 or TRBD2 (6 bases each). The germline CDR1 and CDR2 sequences are SGHTA and FQGTGA. Trimming took 1 base from V and 4 from J, leaving 14 bases between them. CDR3 length: 15 amino acids. This CDR3 is CASSLRGGSNYEQYF. In DNA, the CDR3 is TGTGCCAGCAGCTTAAGAGGGGGGTCGAATTACGAGCAGTACTTC.

The J gene is TRBJ1-3, the V gene TRBV4-1; D gene ambiguous. Trimming took off 3 bases at V and 4 bases at J, with 16 bases between the two ends. The CDR3 length is 16 residues. Germline CDR1 is MGHRA and CDR2 is YSYEKL. The CDR3 nucleotides are TGCGCCAGCAGCCACACCGACCACTTAGGAGGAAACACCATATATTTT. Translating gives CASSHTDHLGGNTIYF.

The table lists this clone with a count of one. The chain uses TRBV5-4 and TRBJ2-5; D remains unclear. Germline CDR1 and CDR2: SGHNT and YYREEE (reference sequence). This CDR3 region has 11 residues. Trimming left V 4 bases short and J 6 bases short, with 7 bases between. The CDR3 reads CASSGGQTQYF. The CDR3 region has the DNA TGTGCCAGCAGCGGTGGGCAGACCCAGTACTTC.

V gene TRBV7-8 combines with J gene TRBJ2-7, with D perhaps TRBD1 or TRBD2 (6 bases each). Germline V gene sequence: CDR1 SGHVS, CDR2 FQNEAQ. There are 20 residues in the CDR3. The V end was cut by 5 bases, the J end by 0 bases, with 29 bases between. CDR3 loop: CASSPGELGLLGGSSYEQYF. The CDR3, as DNA: TGTGCCAGCAGCCCAGGGGAGCTGGGGCTGCTAGGGGGGAGCTCCTACGAGCAGTACTTC. The full variable domain, in which reference TRBV7-8 and TRBJ2-7 provide the parts outside the CDR3, is GAGVSQSPRYKVAKRGQDVALRCDPISGHVSLFWYQQALGQGPEFLTYFQNEAQLDKSGLPSDRFFAERPEGSVSTLKIQRTQQEDSAVYLCASSPGELGLLGGSSYEQYFGPGTRLTVT.

The chain has TRBV5-1 and TRBJ2-1; 9 bases are a match to TRBD1. Germline values: CDR1 SGHRS, CDR2 YFSETQ. The V and J ends lost 0 bases and 5 bases, in that order; junction bases with no gene match: 9. This CDR3 is built from 17 residues. CDR3 DNA: TGCGCCAGCAGCTTGGACCCAACGGGACAGGGTAACAATGAGCAGTTCTTC. Its translation is CASSLDPTGQGNNEQFF.